These T cell receptor beta chains were read from a single sample in a study of T cell repertoires in cytomegalovirus infection. No antigen is known for these receptors. In TCRdb, the reads were re-called with MiXCR into one record per CDR3 protein. This sample has 550,000 to 850,000 distinct CDR3 sequences; roughly 30% occur once, and the top ten carry about 20%. The sequences come from cultured PBMCs, collected from culture after CMV antigen stimulation. Every receptor here comes from a human donor in good health (CMV status not recorded). Some clones in this sample may be carry-over from other donors' samples. The CDR3 runs from the conserved cysteine through the conserved F or W. The D gene is left open where the match is weak. Size is omitted from some rows. Given values are once, few, many or a class for expanded clones.

- TRBJ1-3 TRBV7-2 many 15 CASSLGDISGNTIYF TGTGCCAGCAGCTTGGGAGACATCTCTGGAAACACCATATATTTT
TRBD2 TRBJ2-1 TRBV4-1 - 15 CASSPRLAGGLWQFF TGCGCCAGCAGCCCGCGACTAGCGGGGGGCCTTTGGCAGTTCTTC
- TRBJ2-7 TRBV15 few 16 CATSRDRLALTYEQYF TGTGCCACCAGCAGAGATCGGTTAGCGCTAACCTACGAGCAGTACTTC
- TRBJ1-3 TRBV7-9 few 12 CATPITGNTIYF TGTGCCACCCCAATTACGGGAAACACCATATATTTT
- TRBJ2-2 TRBV11-2 - 14 CASSLVGAPGELFF TGTGCCAGCAGCTTAGTAGGTGCCCCCGGGGAGCTGTTTTTT
TRBD1 TRBJ1-1 TRBV7-2 many 16 CASQFVGTGGGTEAFF TGTGCCAGCCAATTTGTGGGGACAGGGGGGGGGACTGAAGCTTTCTTT
- TRBJ1-1 TRBV4-1 - 16 CASSQDRNPGATEAFF TGCGCCAGCAGCCAAGATCGGAATCCCGGGGCCACTGAAGCTTTCTTT
- TRBJ1-1 TRBV11-3 - 17 CASSLERQGLLMTEAFF TGTGCCAGCAGCTTAGAGCGGCAGGGTCTCTTGATGACTGAAGCTTTCTTT
- TRBJ1-5 TRBV12-3/TRBV12-4 - 15 CASSPGRGMSQPQHF TGTGCCAGCAGCCCTGGGAGGGGAATGAGTCAGCCCCAGCATTTT
- TRBJ1-6 TRBV6-1 many 13 CASNQLPNSPLHF TGTGCCAGCAACCAACTCCCCAATTCACCCCTCCACTTT
TRBD2 TRBJ2-5 TRBV7-8 few 17 CATDRYGLAGVGETQYF TGTGCCACCGATAGATATGGACTAGCGGGAGTGGGAGAGACCCAGTACTTC
- TRBJ2-2 TRBV2 - 15 CASSEAGMPTGELFF TGTGCCAGCAGTGAAGCGGGGATGCCCACCGGGGAGCTGTTTTTT
TRBD2 TRBJ2-5 TRBV20-1 - 13 CSARVGTTETQYF TGCAGTGCTAGAGTTGGGACTACAGAGACCCAGTACTTC
TRBD2 TRBJ2-3 TRBV29-1 - 13 CSVWGLAGDTQYF TGCAGCGTTTGGGGACTAGCGGGAGATACGCAGTATTTT
TRBD1 TRBJ1-2 TRBV6-6 few 13 CASSTGVGGGYTF TGTGCCAGTTCGACAGGGGTCGGAGGTGGCTACACCTTC
TRBD2 TRBJ2-5 TRBV7-2 many 17 CASSPTRTSGGRGPQYF TGTGCCAGCAGCCCTACGCGGACTAGCGGGGGCCGGGGTCCCCAGTACTTC
TRBD1 TRBJ1-2 TRBV6-2/TRBV6-3 - 13 CASSYRGGHGYTF TGTGCCAGCAGCTACAGGGGAGGACATGGCTACACCTTC
- TRBJ1-5 TRBV19 - 13 CASISAPNQPQHF TGTGCCAGTATCTCGGCCCCCAATCAGCCCCAGCATTTT
TRBD1 TRBJ1-5 TRBV25-1 - 18 CASSEFYRGTGVGQPQHF TGTGCCAGCAGTGAATTTTACCGCGGGACAGGGGTCGGCCAGCCCCAGCATTTT
- TRBJ2-1 TRBV7-9 - 15 CAFVNGYGSYNEQFF TGTGCATTCGTCAACGGGTATGGCTCCTACAATGAGCAGTTCTTC
TRBD2 TRBJ2-7 TRBV6-6 - 13 CASSYSGSGEQYF TGTGCCAGCAGTTATAGCGGGAGCGGCGAGCAGTACTTC
- TRBJ2-5 TRBV7-2 many 14 CASSLVDQMETQYF TGTGCCAGCAGCTTAGTAGACCAGATGGAGACCCAGTACTTC
- TRBJ2-4 TRBV11-2 few 15 CASSPRKIAKNIQYF TGTGCCAGCAGCCCCCGGAAGATAGCCAAAAACATTCAGTACTTC
TRBD2 TRBJ2-1 TRBV7-8 few 16 CASSLGRGGRNNEQFF TGTGCCAGCAGCTTAGGCCGGGGGGGCCGGAACAATGAGCAGTTCTTC
- TRBJ1-4 TRBV4-1 - 16 CASSQSVGIGNEKLFF TGCGCCAGCAGCCAAAGCGTGGGGATCGGTAATGAAAAACTGTTTTTT
TRBD1 TRBJ1-1 TRBV19 - 14 CASSTRNRGLEAFF TGTGCCAGTAGTACAAGAAACAGGGGATTGGAAGCTTTCTTT
TRBD2 TRBJ2-1 TRBV19 - 17 CASSPSGLAGGDNEQFF TGTGCCAGTAGTCCGTCGGGACTAGCGGGAGGGGACAATGAGCAGTTCTTC
- TRBJ1-1 TRBV3-1 - 14 CASSQADRNTEAFF TGTGCCAGCAGCCAAGCAGACCGGAACACTGAAGCTTTCTTT
TRBD1 TRBJ2-1 TRBV4-1 few 17 CASSHISSRGLYNEQFF TGCGCCAGCAGCCACATTTCTTCTAGGGGGCTATACAATGAGCAGTTCTTC
- TRBJ1-1 TRBV19 - 14 CASSTGIGSTEAFF TGTGCCAGTAGTACCGGGATAGGGAGCACTGAAGCTTTCTTT
TRBD2 TRBJ2-3 TRBV7-9 - 16 CASSPGTSGYTDTQYF TGTGCCAGCAGCCCAGGGACTAGCGGGTACACAGATACGCAGTATTTT
- TRBJ2-7 TRBV6-1 - 13 CASSDGTTYEQYF TGTGCCAGCAGTGACGGGACAACCTACGAGCAGTACTTC
TRBD2 TRBJ2-3 TRBV19 - 16 CASSITRVAGGDTQYF TGTGCCAGTAGTATTACTCGGGTAGCGGGAGGAGATACGCAGTATTTT
TRBD1 TRBJ1-2 TRBV7-8 - 16 CATGLTPGTGVLGYTF TGTGCCACCGGCTTAACTCCCGGGACAGGCGTTTTGGGCTACACCTTC
- TRBJ1-5 TRBV2 - 13 CASRREEVQPQHF TGTGCCAGCCGCAGGGAGGAAGTTCAGCCCCAGCATTTT
TRBD2 TRBJ2-7 TRBV7-2 many 15 CASSLASGSDYEQYF TGTGCCAGCAGCTTAGCGAGCGGGAGTGACTACGAGCAGTACTTC
- TRBJ1-5 TRBV6-1 many 13 CASRTGSNQPQHF TGTGCCAGCAGGACGGGTAGCAATCAGCCCCAGCATTTT
TRBD1 TRBJ1-1 TRBV2 - 16 CASSYLKQGARTEAFF TGTGCCAGCAGTTACCTAAAACAGGGGGCGCGCACTGAAGCTTTCTTT
TRBD1 TRBJ1-2 TRBV28 few 15 CASRPGTGGAGGYTF TGTGCCAGCAGACCAGGGACAGGGGGCGCGGGTGGCTACACCTTC
- TRBJ2-5 TRBV29-1 - 12 CSVELGQETQYF TGCAGCGTTGAGTTGGGCCAAGAGACCCAGTACTTC
TRBD2 TRBJ2-2 TRBV6-1 - 15 CARADWGGGSGELFF TGTGCCAGGGCAGATTGGGGCGGGGGATCCGGGGAGCTGTTTTTT
TRBD2 TRBJ2-5 TRBV5-1 - 15 CASSPTLAGEETQYF TGCGCCAGCAGCCCTACTCTAGCGGGAGAAGAGACCCAGTACTTC
TRBD1 TRBJ2-3 TRBV7-6 - 15 CASRAGTGGTDTQYF TGTGCCAGCAGAGCCGGGACAGGGGGCACAGATACGCAGTATTTT
- TRBJ1-5 TRBV20-1 - 13 CSAIGQFNQPQHF TGCAGTGCGATCGGACAGTTCAATCAGCCCCAGCATTTT
- TRBJ2-4 TRBV19 few 14 CASSIPSPKNIQYF TGTGCCAGTAGTATTCCTAGTCCCAAAAACATTCAGTACTTC
- TRBJ2-3 TRBV7-2 many 15 CASSLTYDLADTQYF TGTGCCAGCAGCTTAACCTACGACCTGGCAGATACGCAGTATTTT
- TRBJ2-7 TRBV11-1 few 12 CASSRRKYEQYF TGTGCCAGCAGTAGGCGAAAATACGAGCAGTACTTC
- TRBJ2-6 TRBV7-9 - 14 CASSRGSGANVLTF TGTGCCAGCAGCCGCGGCTCTGGGGCCAACGTCCTGACTTTC
TRBD2 TRBJ2-7 TRBV7-6 few 12 CASSYGGGEQYF TGTGCCAGCAGCTATGGGGGGGGCGAGCAGTACTTC
- TRBJ2-5 TRBV2 few 14 CASSGDIGGETQYF TGTGCCAGCAGCGGGGACATCGGGGGAGAGACCCAGTACTTC
TRBD1 TRBJ2-6 TRBV19 few 18 CASSITGGLSSGANVLTF TGTGCCAGTAGTATCACAGGGGGCCTGTCCTCTGGGGCCAACGTCCTGACTTTC
TRBD2 TRBJ2-7 TRBV12-3/TRBV12-4 - 17 CASSLRRLAGGSYEQYF TGTGCCAGCAGTTTACGGAGACTAGCGGGAGGGAGCTACGAGCAGTACTTC
- TRBJ1-1 TRBV6-6 - 11 CASSYGGVAFF TGTGCCAGCAGTTACGGTGGGGTAGCTTTCTTT
- TRBJ2-1 TRBV7-9 many 14 CASSHKTRPNEQFF TGTGCCAGCAGCCATAAGACCCGTCCCAATGAGCAGTTCTTC
- TRBJ2-7 TRBV7-9 - 15 CASSAAGGLSYEQYF TGTGCCAGCAGCGCAGCAGGGGGACTATCCTACGAGCAGTACTTC
TRBD2 TRBJ2-1 TRBV7-6 many 17 CASSFKPIAGASYEQFF TGTGCCAGCAGCTTCAAACCTATAGCGGGAGCCTCCTATGAGCAGTTCTTC
TRBD1 TRBJ1-6 TRBV20-1 few 14 CSSDRTGSNSPLHF TGCAGTTCCGATCGGACAGGGAGTAATTCACCCCTCCACTTT
TRBD1 TRBJ2-7 TRBV6-1 few 14 CASRGQPSPYEQYF TGTGCCAGCAGGGGACAGCCGTCCCCCTACGAGCAGTACTTC
- TRBJ2-7 TRBV2 - 14 CASSEARLTYEQYF TGTGCCAGCAGTGAAGCCAGACTCACCTACGAGCAGTACTTC
TRBD2 TRBJ2-7 TRBV7-2 few 16 CASSKILTSGSKSEYF TGTGCCAGCAGCAAAATCTTGACTAGCGGGAGTAAGTCGGAGTACTTC